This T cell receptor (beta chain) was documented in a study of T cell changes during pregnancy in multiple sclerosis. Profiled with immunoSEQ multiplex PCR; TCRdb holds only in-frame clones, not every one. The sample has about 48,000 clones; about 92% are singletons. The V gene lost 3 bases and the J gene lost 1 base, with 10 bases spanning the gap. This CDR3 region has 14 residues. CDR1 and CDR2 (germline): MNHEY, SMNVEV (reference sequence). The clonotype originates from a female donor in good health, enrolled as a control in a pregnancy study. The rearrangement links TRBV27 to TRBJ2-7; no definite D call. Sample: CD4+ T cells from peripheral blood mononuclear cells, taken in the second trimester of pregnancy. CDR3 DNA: TGTGCCAGCAGTTTGCGCAGGCTTTCCTACGAGCAGTACTTC. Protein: CASSLRRLSYEQYF.